A few counts support the clone carrying this T cell receptor (beta chain). TCR beta CDR3 sequences were amplified from RNA transcripts. The TCR CDR3 first-round RT-PCR relied on the HTBI primer set. TCRdb independently ran MiXCR on the multiplex PCR reads; one entry per CDR3 protein. Of 500,000 to 650,000 distinct CDR3 sequences listed, about 15% are singletons. This sample is drawn from a study of T cells in Graves' hyperthyroidism and ophthalmopathy. Trimming cost V 2 bases and J 1 base; bases outside gene matches: 3. The germline gives CDR1 MNHEY, CDR2 SMNVEV (reference sequence). The CDR3 has 16 residues.

The source is a woman aged 45-65 years with Graves' ophthalmopathy. The chain carries TRBV27 and TRBJ2-5; TRBD2 aligns across 11 bases. Sequenced input: blood. The CDR3 spells CASSLGGLAVQETQYF. DNA of the CDR3: TGTGCCAGCAGTTTAGGGGGACTAGCGGTCCAAGAGACCCAGTACTTC.